A single sample gave rise to the 12 T cell receptor beta chains below, sequenced in a study of cytomegalovirus exposure and HLA in healthy donors. Vbeta (60) and Jbeta (13) primers were used in the PCR. TCRdb's copy holds only in-frame clones and misses some; the assay was immunoSEQ multiplex PCR. The data show tens of thousands of clones, about 81% seen once. The source material was PBMCs. The receptor set was obtained from a woman in her thirties or forties in good health and CMV-seropositive.

V is TRBV11-3 and J is TRBJ2-5; 7 bases agree with TRBD1. The CDR3 length is 15 residues. Germline loops: CDR1 SGHNT, CDR2 YENEEA. V trimming: 1 base; J trimming: 5 bases; junction bases outside the gene matches: 7. CDR3 coding DNA: TGTGCCAGCAGCTTAGGAGGGGGCCCCTATGAGACCCAGTACTTC. Protein sequence: CASSLGGGPYETQYF. The full variable domain, with the rest looked up from reference TRBV11-3 and TRBJ2-5, is EAGVVQSPRYKIIEKKQPVAFWCNPISGHNTLYWYLQNLGQGPELLIRYENEEAVDDSQLPKDRFSAERLKGVDSTLKIQPAELGDSAVYLCASSLGGGPYETQYFGPGTRLLVL.

This clone was seen once. This chain joins TRBV13 and TRBJ2-7; maybe TRBD1 (6 bases). The germline V gene encodes CDR1 PRHDT and CDR2 FYEKMQ (reference sequence). The CDR3 totals 13 residues. V was pared by 5 bases and J by 3 bases, with 11 bases between. The CDR3 spells CASSVGQFYEQYF. The DNA for the CDR3 is TGTGCCAGCAGCGTCGGACAGTTCTACGAGCAGTACTTC.

This chain connects TRBV9 to TRBJ2-5, with D possibly TRBD1 on 6 matching bases. The J call is in doubt because the DNA end fits TRBJ2-7 better. The CDR3 runs 14 residues. CDR1 and CDR2 (germline): SGDLS, YYNGEE. As DNA, the CDR3 is TGTGCCAGCAGCACCTTCGACAGGCCCTACGAGCAGTACTTC. This gives the protein CASSTFDRPYEQYF.

This chain links TRBV30 with TRBJ1-2; 8 nucleotides match TRBD1. Trimming cost V 3 bases and J 5 bases; bases outside gene matches: 11. The CDR3 runs to 15 residues. Germline assignment: CDR1 GTSNPN and CDR2 SVGIG (reference sequence). The CDR3 is CAWRPPGGSAYGYTF. CDR3 DNA sequence: TGTGCCTGGAGACCCCCAGGGGGCTCTGCGTATGGCTACACCTTC.

The J gene is TRBJ2-7, the V gene TRBV7-6; D gene unclear. The V end lost 3 bases, the J end lost 3 bases, and 6 bases lay between the germline ends. The length of the CDR3 is 12 residues. Germline CDR1 and CDR2: SGHVS and FNYEAQ. The CDR3 loop reads CASSLQDYEQYF. CDR3 bases: TGTGCCAGCAGCTTGCAGGACTACGAGCAGTACTTC.

The chain has TRBV28 and TRBJ2-3, with D possibly matching TRBD2 (7 bases). V dropped 4 bases and J dropped 3 bases, with 17 bases sitting between them. The CDR3 has 16 residues. Germline-derived CDR1 and CDR2 are MDHEN and SYDVKM. The CDR3 reads CASSYPAGAGTDTQYF. In nucleotides, the CDR3 is TGTGCCAGCAGTTACCCTGCGGGGGCTGGGACAGATACGCAGTATTTT.

This CDR3 reads CASSPSSRPETQYF. For the CDR3, the DNA is TGTGCCAGCTCACCATCGTCCCGTCCGGAGACCCAGTACTTC. J is TRBJ2-5 and V is TRBV18; D call uncertain. V was clipped by 2 bases and J by 5 bases, with 12 bases between them. The CDR3 contains 14 residues. Looked up from germline, CDR1 is KGHSH and CDR2 is LQKENI.

This clone appeared once. The chain uses TRBV6-6 and TRBJ2-3; 9 bases line up with TRBD1. With 5 bases clipped from V and 2 bases from J, the junction kept 5 bases outside the gene matches. This CDR3 has 15 amino acids. Germline loops: CDR1 MNHNY, CDR2 SVGAGI (reference sequence). The chain's CDR3 is CASSTGTGFTDTQYF. The CDR3 DNA sequence: TGTGCCAGCAGTACCGGGACAGGGTTCACAGATACGCAGTATTTT.

The chain is built from TRBV29-1 and TRBJ1-2, with D possibly matching TRBD1 (6 bases). Trimming left V 4 bases short and J 8 bases short, with 11 bases between. CDR3 length: 11 amino acids. In germline, CDR1 is SQVTM, CDR2 ANQGSEA. The CDR3 loop is CSVVQGQGYTF. As DNA, the CDR3 is TGCAGCGTTGTGCAGGGGCAGGGCTACACCTTC.

V is TRBV2 and J is TRBJ1-1; no definite D call. CDR3 length: 13 amino acids. Germline V gives CDR1 SNHLY, CDR2 FYNNEI. V lost 6 bases to trimming and J lost 2 bases, with 10 bases between them. CDR3 amino acids: CASRDRLNTEAFF. In DNA, the CDR3 is TGTGCCAGCAGAGATAGACTAAACACTGAAGCTTTCTTT.

Only a few counts were recorded for this clone. The rearrangement links TRBV4-2 to TRBJ2-7, with TRBD2 matching 10 bases. Trimming at V came to 2 bases and at J to 7 bases, leaving 8 bases not matched to a gene. Germline CDR1 and CDR2: LGHNA and YNFKEQ. The CDR3 runs 15 residues. The CDR3 protein is CASSQKSGGAWEQYF. DNA of the CDR3: TGTGCCAGCAGCCAAAAGAGCGGGGGGGCCTGGGAGCAGTACTTC.

The chain uses TRBV7-8 and TRBJ1-1, with D perhaps TRBD1 (6 bases). Trimming pared 1 base from V and 3 bases from J, leaving 12 bases between. Germline V lookup: CDR1 SGHVS, CDR2 FQNEAQ. The CDR3 extends over 15 amino acids. CDR3 in DNA: TGTGCCAGCAGCTTAGGGTTGTACAGGGACACTGAAGCTTTCTTT. Its protein product is CASSLGLYRDTEAFF.